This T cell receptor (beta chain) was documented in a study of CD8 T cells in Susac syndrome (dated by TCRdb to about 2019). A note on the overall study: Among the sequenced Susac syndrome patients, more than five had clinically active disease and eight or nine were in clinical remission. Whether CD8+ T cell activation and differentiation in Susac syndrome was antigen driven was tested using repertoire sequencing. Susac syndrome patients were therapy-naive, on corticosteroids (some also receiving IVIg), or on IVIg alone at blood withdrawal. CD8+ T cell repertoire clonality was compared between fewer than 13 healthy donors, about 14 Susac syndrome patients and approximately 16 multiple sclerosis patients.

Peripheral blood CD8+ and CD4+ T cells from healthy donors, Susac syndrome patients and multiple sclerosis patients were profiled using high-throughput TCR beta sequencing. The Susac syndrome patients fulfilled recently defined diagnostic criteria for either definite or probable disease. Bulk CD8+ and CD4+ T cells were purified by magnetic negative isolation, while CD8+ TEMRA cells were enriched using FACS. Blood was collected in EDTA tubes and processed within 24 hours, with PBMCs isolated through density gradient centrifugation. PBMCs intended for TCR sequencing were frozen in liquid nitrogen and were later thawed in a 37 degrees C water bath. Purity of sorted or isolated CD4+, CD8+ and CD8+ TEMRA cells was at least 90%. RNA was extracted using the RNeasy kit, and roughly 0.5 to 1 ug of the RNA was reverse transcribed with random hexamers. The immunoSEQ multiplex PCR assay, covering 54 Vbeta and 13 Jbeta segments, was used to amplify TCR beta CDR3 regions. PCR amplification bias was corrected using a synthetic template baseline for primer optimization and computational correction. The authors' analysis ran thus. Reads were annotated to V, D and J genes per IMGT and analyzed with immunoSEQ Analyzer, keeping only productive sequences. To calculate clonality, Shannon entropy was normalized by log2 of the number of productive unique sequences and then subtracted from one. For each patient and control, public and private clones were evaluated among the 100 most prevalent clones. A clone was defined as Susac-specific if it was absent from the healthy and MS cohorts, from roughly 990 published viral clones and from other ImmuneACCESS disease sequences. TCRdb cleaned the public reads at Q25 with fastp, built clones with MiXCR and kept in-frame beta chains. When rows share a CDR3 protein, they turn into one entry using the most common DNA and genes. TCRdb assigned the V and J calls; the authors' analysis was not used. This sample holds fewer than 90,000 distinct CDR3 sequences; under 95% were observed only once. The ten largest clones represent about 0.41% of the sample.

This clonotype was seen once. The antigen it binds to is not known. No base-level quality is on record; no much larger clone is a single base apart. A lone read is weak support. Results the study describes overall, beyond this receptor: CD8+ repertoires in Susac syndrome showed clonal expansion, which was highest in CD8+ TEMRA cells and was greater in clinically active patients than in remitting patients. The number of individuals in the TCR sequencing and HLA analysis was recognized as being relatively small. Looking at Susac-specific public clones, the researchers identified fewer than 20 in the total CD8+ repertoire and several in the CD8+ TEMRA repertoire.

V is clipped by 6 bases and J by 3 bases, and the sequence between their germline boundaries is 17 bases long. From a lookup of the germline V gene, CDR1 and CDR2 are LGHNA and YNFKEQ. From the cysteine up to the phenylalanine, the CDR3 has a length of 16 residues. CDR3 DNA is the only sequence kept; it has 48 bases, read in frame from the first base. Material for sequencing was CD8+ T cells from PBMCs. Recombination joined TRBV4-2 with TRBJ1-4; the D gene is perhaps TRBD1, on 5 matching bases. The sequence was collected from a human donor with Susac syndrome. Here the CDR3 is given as CASRHLIRGANEKLFF. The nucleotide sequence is TGTGCCAGCAGACACCTTATCCGGGGGGCTAATGAAAAACTGTTTTTT.